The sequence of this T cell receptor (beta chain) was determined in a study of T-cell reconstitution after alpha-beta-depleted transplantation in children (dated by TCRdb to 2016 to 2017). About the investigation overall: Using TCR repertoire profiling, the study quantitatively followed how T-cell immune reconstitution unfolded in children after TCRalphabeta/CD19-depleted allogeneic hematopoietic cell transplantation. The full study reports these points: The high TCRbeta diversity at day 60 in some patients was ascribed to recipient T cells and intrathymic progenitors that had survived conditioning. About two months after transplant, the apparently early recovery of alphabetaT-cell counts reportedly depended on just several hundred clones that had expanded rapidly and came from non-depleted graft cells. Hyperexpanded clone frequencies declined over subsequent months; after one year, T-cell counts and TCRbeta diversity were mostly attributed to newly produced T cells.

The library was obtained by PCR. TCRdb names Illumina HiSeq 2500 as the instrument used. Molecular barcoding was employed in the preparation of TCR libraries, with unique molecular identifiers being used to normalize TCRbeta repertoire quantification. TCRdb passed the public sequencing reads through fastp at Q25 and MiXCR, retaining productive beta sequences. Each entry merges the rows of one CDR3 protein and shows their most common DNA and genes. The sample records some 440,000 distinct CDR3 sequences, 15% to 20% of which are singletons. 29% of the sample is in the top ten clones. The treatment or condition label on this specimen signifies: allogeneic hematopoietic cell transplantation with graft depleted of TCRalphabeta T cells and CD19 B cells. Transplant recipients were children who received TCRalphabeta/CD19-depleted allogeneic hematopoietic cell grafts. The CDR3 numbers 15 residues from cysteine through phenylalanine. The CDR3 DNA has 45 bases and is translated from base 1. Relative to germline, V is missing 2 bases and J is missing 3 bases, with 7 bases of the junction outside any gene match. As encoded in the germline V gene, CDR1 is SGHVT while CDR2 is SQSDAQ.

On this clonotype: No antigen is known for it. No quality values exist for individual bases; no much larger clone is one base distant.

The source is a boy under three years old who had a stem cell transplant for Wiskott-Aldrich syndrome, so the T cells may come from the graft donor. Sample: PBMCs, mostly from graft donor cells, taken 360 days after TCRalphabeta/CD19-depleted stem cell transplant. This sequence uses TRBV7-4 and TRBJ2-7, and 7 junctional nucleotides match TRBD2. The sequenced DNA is TGTGCCAGCAGCTTATGGGAGGGGAGGGACTACGAGCAGTACTTC. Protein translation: CASSLWEGRDYEQYF.